This T cell receptor beta chain was recorded in a study of beta chain features in type 1 diabetes. Overall study: Investigators examined some 110,000,000 sorted cells across all samples.

Expressed TCRB transcripts were sequenced because the isolated RNA had all been reverse transcribed beforehand. This table comes from immunoSEQ multiplex PCR, and its TCRdb copy is limited to in-frame clones, with some not included. The sample has some 350,000 clones, 9.6% seen once. Cell sorting via CD45RO/CCR7/CD25/CD127/CD95/CD27 was performed to obtain CD4+ naive, central memory, regulatory and stem cell-like memory cells. As for this clone: Its antigen is not known.

Overall study results and limits: A moderate, significant TCRB CDR3 shortening appeared in type 1 diabetes across four CD4+ subsets. It was among patients, rather than healthy donors, that naive, central memory and Treg TCRB repertoires appeared more similar. Researchers cautioned that cDNA sequencing could over-represent cells with high TCR expression.

Sequencing was carried out using central memory CD4+ T cells from blood. This TCR came from a man aged 30-40 years with type 1 diabetes.

This chain's CDR3 is CASTTGLGYGYTF. CDR3 bases: TGTGCCAGCACTACGGGGCTAGGGTATGGCTACACCTTC. This chain joins TRBV28 and TRBJ1-2, with a weak D call TRBD1 (5 bases). From germline, CDR1 is MDHEN and CDR2 SYDVKM. V lost 7 bases and J lost 5, with 14 bases in between. The CDR3 contains 13 residues.